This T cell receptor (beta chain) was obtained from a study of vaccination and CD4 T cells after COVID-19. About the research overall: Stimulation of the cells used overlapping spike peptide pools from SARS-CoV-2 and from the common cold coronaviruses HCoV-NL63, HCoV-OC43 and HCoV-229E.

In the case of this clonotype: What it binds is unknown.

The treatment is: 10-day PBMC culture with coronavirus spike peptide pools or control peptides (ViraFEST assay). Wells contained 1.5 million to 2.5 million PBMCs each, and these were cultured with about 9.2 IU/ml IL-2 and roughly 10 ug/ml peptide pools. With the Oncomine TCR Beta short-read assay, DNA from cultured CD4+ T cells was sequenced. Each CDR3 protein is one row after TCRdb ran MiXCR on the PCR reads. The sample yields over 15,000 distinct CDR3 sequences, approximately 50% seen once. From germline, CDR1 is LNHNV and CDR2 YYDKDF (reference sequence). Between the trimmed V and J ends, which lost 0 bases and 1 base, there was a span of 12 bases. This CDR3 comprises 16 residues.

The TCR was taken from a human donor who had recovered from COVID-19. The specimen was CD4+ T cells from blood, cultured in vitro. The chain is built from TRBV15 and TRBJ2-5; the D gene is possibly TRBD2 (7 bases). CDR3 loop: CATSRDLGGAQETQYF. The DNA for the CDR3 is TGTGCCACCAGCAGAGATCTTGGGGGGGCCCAAGAGACCCAGTACTTC.